The clone carrying this TCR beta chain was seen just once. Its antigen is currently unknown. The naive CD8 fraction comprised CD45RO-negative cells positively selected for CCR7 and excluded terminally differentiated effector memory CD45RA+ cells. The sample is drawn from a study of shared clonotypes between healthy human individuals. Overall study: The cohort had two women and a few men, ages 18 to 49. Three plates were used per donor for CD4 naive, three for CD4 memory, two for CD8 naive and one for CD8 memory. Study observations and caveats: Apart from blood, nothing was sampled; tissue repertoires likely differ. A reduction in generation probabilities was seen for non-shared clonotypes relative to those shared by all four donors.

This CDR3 comprises 14 residues. The V gene's germline CDR1 is MNHEY and CDR2 SMNVEV (reference sequence). The V segment lost 5 bases and the J segment 8 bases; nucleotides outside the gene matches: 6. Assay: immunoSEQ multiplex PCR; the TCRdb copy retains only in-frame clones and omits some. The sample lists about 680,000 clones; approximately 90% were seen once. This receptor was identified in a man under 40 in good health. Sequenced input: naive CD8+ T cells sorted from blood. The V call is TRBV27, the J call TRBJ2-1; 10 nucleotides match TRBD1. This chain's CDR3 is CASSPRQGADEQFF. The CDR3 nucleotides are TGTGCCAGCAGTCCGAGACAGGGGGCGGATGAGCAGTTCTTC.